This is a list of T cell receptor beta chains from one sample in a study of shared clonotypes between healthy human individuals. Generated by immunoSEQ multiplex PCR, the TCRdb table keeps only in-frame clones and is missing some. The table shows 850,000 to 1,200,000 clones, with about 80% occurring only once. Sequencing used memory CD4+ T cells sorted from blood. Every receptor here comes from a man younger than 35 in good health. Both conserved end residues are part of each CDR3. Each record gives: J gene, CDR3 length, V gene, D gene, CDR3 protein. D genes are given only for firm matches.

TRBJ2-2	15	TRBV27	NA	CASSSFLVFRGELFF
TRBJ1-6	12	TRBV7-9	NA	CASSRGGTPLHF
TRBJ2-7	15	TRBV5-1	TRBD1	CASSATGPNAYEQYF
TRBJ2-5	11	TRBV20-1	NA	CSASGTETQYF
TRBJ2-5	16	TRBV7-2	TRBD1	CASSSGTVVRGETQYF
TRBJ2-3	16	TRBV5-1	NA	CASSLASSASTDTQYF
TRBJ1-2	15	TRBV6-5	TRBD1	CASSSPGQGAHGYTF
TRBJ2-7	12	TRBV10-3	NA	CAIGRLSYEQYF
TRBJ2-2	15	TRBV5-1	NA	CASSRAQGSTGELFF
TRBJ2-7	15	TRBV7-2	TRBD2	CASSLIAGGLHEQYF
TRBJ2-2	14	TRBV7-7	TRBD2	CASSSGIHTGELFF
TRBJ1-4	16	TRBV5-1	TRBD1	CASSPGQGRRDEKLFF
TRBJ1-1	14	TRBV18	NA	CASSPKDRGTEAFF
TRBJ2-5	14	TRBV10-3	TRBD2	CATMEAGVGETQYF
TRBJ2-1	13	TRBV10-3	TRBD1	CAIRDRASNEQFF
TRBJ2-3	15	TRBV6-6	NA	CASSYASASTDTQYF
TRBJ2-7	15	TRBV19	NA	CASSMVGGSSYEQYF
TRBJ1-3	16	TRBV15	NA	CATGSRQGDVGNTIYF
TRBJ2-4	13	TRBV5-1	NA	CASSPDPKNIQYF
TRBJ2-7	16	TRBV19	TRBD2	CASSTRTSGSEYEQYF
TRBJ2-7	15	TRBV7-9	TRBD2	CASSPTSVRLDEQYF
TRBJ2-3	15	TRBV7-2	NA	CASSLGGANTDTQYF
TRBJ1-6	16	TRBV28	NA	CASSLEGDLYNSPLHF
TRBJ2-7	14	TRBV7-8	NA	CASSFMASSYEQYF
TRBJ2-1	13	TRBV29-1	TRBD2	CSLARGGDGEQFF
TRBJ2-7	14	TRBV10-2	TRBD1	CASTTDRGSPEQYF
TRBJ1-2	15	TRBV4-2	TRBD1	CASSPRTGANYGYTF
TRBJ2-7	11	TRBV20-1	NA	CSASQIHEQYF
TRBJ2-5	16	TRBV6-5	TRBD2	CASSYSGLAGLQGQYF
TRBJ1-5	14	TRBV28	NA	CASRRHGEGQPQHF